This T cell receptor (beta chain) was recovered during a study of cytotoxic CD8 clonotypes in ibrutinib-treated CLL. Findings of the study overall: On treatment, the uncommon public clonotypes contracted or remained stable. Baseline levels were approached again at progression, after clonality had risen at ibrutinib response.

Assay: immunoSEQ multiplex PCR; the TCRdb copy retains only in-frame clones and omits some. This sample carries about 300,000 clones, 70% to 80% of them seen once, and the ten largest clones take about 5%. This CDR3 has 11 residues. V lost 3 bases and J 8 bases, leaving 8 bases between the germline ends. CDR1 and CDR2 from the germline V gene are DFQATT and SNEGSKA (reference sequence). Concerning this clone: The antigen is not known.

This sample comprised PBMCs, obtained at disease progression, from a patient treated with ibrutinib. The sequence came from a human donor with chronic lymphocytic leukemia. V is TRBV20-1 and J is TRBJ2-1; D is tentatively TRBD1 or TRBD2 (5 bases each). CDR3 sequence: CSARGVYEQFF. As DNA, the CDR3 is TGCAGTGCTAGGGGGGTATATGAGCAGTTCTTC.